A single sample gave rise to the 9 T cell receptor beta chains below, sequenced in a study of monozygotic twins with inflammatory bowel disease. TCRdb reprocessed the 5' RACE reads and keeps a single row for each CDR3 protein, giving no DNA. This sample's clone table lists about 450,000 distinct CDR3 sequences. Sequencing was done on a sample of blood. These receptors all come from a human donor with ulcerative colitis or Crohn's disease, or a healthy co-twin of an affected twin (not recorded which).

Here the CDR3 reads CASSANRGSDTEAFF. The rearrangement links TRBV12-3 or TRBV12-4 to TRBJ1-1; TCRdb's D gene call, TRBD1, goes unchecked for lack of DNA. This CDR3 has 15 residues.

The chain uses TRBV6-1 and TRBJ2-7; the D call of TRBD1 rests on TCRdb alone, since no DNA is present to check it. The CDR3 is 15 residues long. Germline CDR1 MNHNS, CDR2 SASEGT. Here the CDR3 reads CASSSTGVPTYEQYF.

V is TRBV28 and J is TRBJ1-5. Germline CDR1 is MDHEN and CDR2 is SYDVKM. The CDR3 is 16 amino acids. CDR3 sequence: CASSPDGPYSNQPQHF.

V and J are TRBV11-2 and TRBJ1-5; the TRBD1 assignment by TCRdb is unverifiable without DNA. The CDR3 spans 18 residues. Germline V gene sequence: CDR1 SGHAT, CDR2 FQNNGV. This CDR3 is CASTEKTRDVNSNQPQHF.

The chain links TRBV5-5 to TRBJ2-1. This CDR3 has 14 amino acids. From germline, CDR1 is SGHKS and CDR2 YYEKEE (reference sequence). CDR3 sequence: CASSPKTVYNEQFF.

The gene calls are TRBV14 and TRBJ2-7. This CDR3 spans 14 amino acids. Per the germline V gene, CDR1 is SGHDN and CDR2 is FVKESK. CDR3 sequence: CASSQVSVPFGQYF.

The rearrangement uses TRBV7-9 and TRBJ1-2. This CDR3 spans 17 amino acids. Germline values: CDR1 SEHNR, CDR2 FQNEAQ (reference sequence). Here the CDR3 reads CASSFTGTAAANYGYTF.

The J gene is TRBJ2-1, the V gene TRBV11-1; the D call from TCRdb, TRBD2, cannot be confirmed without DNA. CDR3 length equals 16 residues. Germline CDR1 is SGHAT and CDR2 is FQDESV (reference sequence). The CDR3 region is CASSSSSGLTGNEQFF.

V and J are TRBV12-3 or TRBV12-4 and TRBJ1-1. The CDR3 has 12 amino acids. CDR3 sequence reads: CASSPHSSEAFF.